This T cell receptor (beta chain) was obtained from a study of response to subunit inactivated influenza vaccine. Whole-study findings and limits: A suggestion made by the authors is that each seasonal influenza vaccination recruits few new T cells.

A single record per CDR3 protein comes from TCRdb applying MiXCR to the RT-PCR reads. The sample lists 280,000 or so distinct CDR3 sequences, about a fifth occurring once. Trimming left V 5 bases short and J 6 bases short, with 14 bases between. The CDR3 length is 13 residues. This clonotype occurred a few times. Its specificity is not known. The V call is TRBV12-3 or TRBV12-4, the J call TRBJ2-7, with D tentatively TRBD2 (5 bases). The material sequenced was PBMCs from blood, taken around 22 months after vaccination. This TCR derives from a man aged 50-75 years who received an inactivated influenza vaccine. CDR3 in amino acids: CASSPQLGREQYF. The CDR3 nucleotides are TGTGCCAGCAGTCCTCAACTAGGTCGCGAGCAGTACTTC.